This TCR beta chain was retrieved from a study of blood T cell repertoires in COVID-19. Some clones are missing from TCRdb's copy, which holds only in-frame ones; the method was immunoSEQ multiplex PCR. The profile covers roughly 150,000 clones, with about 87% appearing a single time and roughly 9.6% taken by the ten largest. The V and J ends lost 6 bases and 8 bases respectively, with 10 bases between them. Germline V gives CDR1 LGHDT, CDR2 YNNKEL (reference sequence). The CDR3 is made up of 11 amino acids. The chain uses TRBV3-1 (or the pseudogene TRBV3-2) and TRBJ1-1; TRBD1 is a possible D gene (6 bases). Sequencing used peripheral blood. The clonotype was recovered from a woman older than 75 with acute or convalescent COVID-19. Here the CDR3 reads CASSWGTEAFF. CDR3 nucleotides: TGTGCCAGCAGTTGGGGGACAGAAGCTTTCTTT.